Included here is one TCR beta chain sequence, with context. Data came from immunoSEQ multiplex PCR; TCRdb stores just in-frame clones and leaves some out. This table has around 1.9 million clones, approximately 92% appearing once. CD45RO-negative, CCR7-positively selected cells formed the naive CD8 fraction, excluding terminally differentiated effector memory CD45RA+ cells. The data stem from a study of shared clonotypes between healthy human individuals. This sequence originates from a man between 18 and 35 years old in good health. Some clones in this sample may be carry-over from other donors' samples. What was sequenced was naive CD8+ T cells from PBMCs.

CDR3 sequence: CASRETPQGDTGELFF. CDR3 DNA: TGTGCCAGCAGAGAGACACCCCAAGGCGACACCGGGGAGCTGTTTTTT. The chain employs TRBV27 and TRBJ2-2, with D unclear. From germline, CDR1 is MNHEY and CDR2 SMNVEV (reference sequence). This CDR3 has 16 amino acids. V gave up 6 bases and J gave up 3 bases, with 17 bases separating them.